This TCR beta chain was documented in a study of blood T cell repertoires in COVID-19. At the level of the study: The United States, Italy and Spain supplied acute and convalescent COVID-19 samples. Nucleic acid was either cDNA or gDNA, and it came from T cells, B-cell-depleted T cells, or PBMCs.

Per the original data handling: The authors estimated nucleated cell counts from reference gene primer amplification. Using immunoSEQ multiplex PCR, the repertoire was profiled, and TCRdb retains in-frame clones only, with some absent. Clone size and the V and J calls come from that table; the DNA yielded D and trimming. The data contain tens of thousands of clones, around 84% of them singletons. The sequence was collected from an elderly woman in a cohort sampled during active or convalescent COVID-19. The sequenced sample was peripheral blood.

The CDR3: CASSSQGISYGYTF. The CDR3 DNA follows: TGTGCCAGCAGTTCCCAGGGGATCTCGTACGGCTACACCTTC. The V gene is TRBV6-2 or TRBV6-3, the J gene TRBJ1-2; perhaps TRBD1 as D (6 bases). The CDR3 spans 14 residues. The V gene's germline CDR1 is MNHEY and CDR2 SVGEGT. Trimming pared 4 bases from V and 8 bases from J, leaving 17 bases between.